This T cell receptor beta chain was identified during a study of T cell responses to AZD1222 COVID-19 vaccine. Per the germline V gene, CDR1 is GTSNPN and CDR2 is SVGIG (reference sequence). The CDR3 totals 15 residues. Trimming removed 5 bases at V and 1 base at J, with 17 bases between. Generated by immunoSEQ multiplex PCR, the TCRdb table keeps only in-frame clones and is missing some. The sample comprises about 110,000 clones, 85% to 90% of which are singletons, and 35% to 50% rests with the top ten. This receptor was identified in an adult who received the AZD1222 COVID-19 vaccine. J is TRBJ2-5 and V is TRBV30, with D possibly TRBD1 on 5 matching bases. The source material was peripheral blood, sampled 28 days after the second AZD1222 dose. CDR3: CAWGAAGQLQETQYF. Here the CDR3 DNA reads TGTGCCTGGGGGGCGGCAGGGCAACTCCAAGAGACCCAGTACTTC.